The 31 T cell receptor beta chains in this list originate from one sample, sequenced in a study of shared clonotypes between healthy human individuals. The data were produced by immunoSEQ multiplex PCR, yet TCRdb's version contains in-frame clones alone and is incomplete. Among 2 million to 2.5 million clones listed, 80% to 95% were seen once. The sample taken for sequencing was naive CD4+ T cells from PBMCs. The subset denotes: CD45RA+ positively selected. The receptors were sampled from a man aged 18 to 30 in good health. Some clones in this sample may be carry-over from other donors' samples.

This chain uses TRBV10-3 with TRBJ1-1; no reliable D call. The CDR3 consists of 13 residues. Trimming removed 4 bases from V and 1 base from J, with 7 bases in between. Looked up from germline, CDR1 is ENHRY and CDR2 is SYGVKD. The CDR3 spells CAISARGNTEAFF. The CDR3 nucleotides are TGTGCCATCAGTGCACGGGGGAACACTGAAGCTTTCTTT.

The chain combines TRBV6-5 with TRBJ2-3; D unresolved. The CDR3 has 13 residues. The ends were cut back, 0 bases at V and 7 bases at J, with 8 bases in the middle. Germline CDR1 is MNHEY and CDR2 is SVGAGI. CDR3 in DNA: TGTGCCAGCAGTTACTCGTCCAGGAATACGCAGTATTTT. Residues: CASSYSSRNTQYF.

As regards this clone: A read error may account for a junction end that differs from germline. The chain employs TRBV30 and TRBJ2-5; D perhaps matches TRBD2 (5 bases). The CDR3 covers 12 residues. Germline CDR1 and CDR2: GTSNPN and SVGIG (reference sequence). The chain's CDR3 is CATEGDKETQYF. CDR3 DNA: TGCGCCACCGAGGGAGACAAGGAGACCCAGTACTTC.

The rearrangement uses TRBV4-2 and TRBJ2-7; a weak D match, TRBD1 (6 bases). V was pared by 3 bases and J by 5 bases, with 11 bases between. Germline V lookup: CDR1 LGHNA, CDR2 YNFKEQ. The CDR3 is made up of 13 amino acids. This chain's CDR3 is CASSHPQGNEQYF. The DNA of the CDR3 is TGTGCCAGCAGCCACCCACAGGGTAACGAGCAGTACTTC.

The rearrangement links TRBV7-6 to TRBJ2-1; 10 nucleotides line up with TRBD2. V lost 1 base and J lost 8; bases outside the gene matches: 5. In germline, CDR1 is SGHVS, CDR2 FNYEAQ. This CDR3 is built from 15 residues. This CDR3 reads CASSLVASGSYEQFF. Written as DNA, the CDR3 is TGTGCCAGCAGCTTAGTTGCTAGCGGGAGCTATGAGCAGTTCTTC.

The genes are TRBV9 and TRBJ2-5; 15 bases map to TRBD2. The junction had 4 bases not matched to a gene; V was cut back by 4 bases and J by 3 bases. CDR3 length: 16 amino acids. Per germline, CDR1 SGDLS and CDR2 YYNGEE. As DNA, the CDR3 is TGTGCCAGCAGCCCCTGGACTAGCGGGAGGGAAGAGACCCAGTACTTC. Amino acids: CASSPWTSGREETQYF.

The CDR3 sequence: CASSLAGQGETQYF. The CDR3, as DNA: TGTGCCAGCAGCTTAGCCGGCCAGGGAGAGACCCAGTACTTC. The chain employs TRBV7-6 and TRBJ2-5; possibly TRBD1 for D (5 bases). The germline V and J ends were trimmed by 0 bases and 4 bases, with 9 bases remaining between them. CDR3 size: 14 residues. Per germline, CDR1 SGHVS and CDR2 FNYEAQ. Using reference TRBV7-6 and TRBJ2-5 for the parts outside the CDR3, the full variable domain is GAGVSQSPRYKVTKRGQDVALRCDPISGHVSLYWYRQALGQGPEFLTYFNYEAQQDKSGLPNDRFSAERPEGSISTLTIQRTEQRDSAMYRCASSLAGQGETQYFGPGTRLLVL.

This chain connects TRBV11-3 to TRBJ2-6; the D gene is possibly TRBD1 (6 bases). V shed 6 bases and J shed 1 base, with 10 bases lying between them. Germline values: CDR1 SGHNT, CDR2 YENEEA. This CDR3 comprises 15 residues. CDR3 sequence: CASSTDRSGANVLTF. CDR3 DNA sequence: TGTGCCAGCAGTACAGACAGGTCTGGGGCCAACGTCCTGACTTTC.

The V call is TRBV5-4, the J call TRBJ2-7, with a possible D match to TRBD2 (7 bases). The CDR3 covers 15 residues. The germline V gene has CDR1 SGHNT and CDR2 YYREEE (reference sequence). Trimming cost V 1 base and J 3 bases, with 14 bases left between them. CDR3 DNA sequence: TGTGCCAGCAGCTTGTCCCGGGGGGCCTACTACGAGCAGTACTTC. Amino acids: CASSLSRGAYYEQYF.

CDR3 DNA sequence: TGTGCCAGCAGCTCGCTCCGGGACACACGTTTCGAGGAGCAGTTCTTC. It encodes CASSSLRDTRFEEQFF. The rearrangement links TRBV7-8 to TRBJ2-1; D possibly corresponds to TRBD1 (6 bases). CDR1 and CDR2 (germline): SGHVS, FQNEAQ. V shed 4 bases and J shed 10 bases, with 23 bases lying between them. CDR3 length equals 16 residues.

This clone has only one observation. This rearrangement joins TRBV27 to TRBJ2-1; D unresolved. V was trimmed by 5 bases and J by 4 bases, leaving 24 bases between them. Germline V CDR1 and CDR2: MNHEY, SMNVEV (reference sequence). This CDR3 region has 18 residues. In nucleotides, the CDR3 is TGTGCCAGCAGTCCCCGATTATTCCTCCGGACGAAGTACAATGAGCAGTTCTTC. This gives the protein CASSPRLFLRTKYNEQFF.

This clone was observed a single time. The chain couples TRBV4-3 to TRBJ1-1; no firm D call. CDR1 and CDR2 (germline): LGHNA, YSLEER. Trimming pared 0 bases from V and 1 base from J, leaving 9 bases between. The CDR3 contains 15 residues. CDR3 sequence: CASSQDQRPNTEAFF. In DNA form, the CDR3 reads TGCGCCAGCAGCCAAGACCAACGGCCGAACACTGAAGCTTTCTTT.

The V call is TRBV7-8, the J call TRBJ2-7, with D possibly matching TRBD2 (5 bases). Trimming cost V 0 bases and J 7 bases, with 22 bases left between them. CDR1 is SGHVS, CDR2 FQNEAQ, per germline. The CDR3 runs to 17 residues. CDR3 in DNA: TGTGCCAGCAGCTTAGCCCGTTTCGTGGGAGAATTAGGGGAGCAGTACTTC. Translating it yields CASSLARFVGELGEQYF.

The CDR3 DNA reads as TGTGCCAGCAGCTCAGTACTACAGGGGATGAAGGGCACAGATACGCAGTATTTT. It translates to CASSSVLQGMKGTDTQYF. This chain connects TRBV7-9 to TRBJ2-3; 7 nucleotides match TRBD1. Germline V gives CDR1 SEHNR, CDR2 FQNEAQ (reference sequence). Trimming removed 4 bases from V and 1 base from J; junction bases left unmatched: 14. The CDR3 loop spans 18 amino acids. Full variable domain (remainder filled in from reference TRBV7-9 and TRBJ2-3): DTGVSQNPRHKITKRGQNVTFRCDPISEHNRLYWYRQTLGQGPEFLTYFQNEAQLEKSRLLSDRFSAERPKGSFSTLEIQRTEQGDSAMYLCASSSVLQGMKGTDTQYFGPGTRLTVL.

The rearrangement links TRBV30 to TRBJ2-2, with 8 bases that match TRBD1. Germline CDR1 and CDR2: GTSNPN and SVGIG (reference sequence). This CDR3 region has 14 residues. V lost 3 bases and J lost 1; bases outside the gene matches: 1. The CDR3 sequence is CAWSGTGNTGELFF. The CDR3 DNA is TGTGCCTGGAGCGGGACAGGGAACACCGGGGAGCTGTTTTTT.

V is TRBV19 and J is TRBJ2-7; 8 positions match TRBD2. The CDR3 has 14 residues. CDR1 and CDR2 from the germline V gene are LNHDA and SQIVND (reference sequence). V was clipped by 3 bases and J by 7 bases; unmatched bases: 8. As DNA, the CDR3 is TGTGCCAGTAGTATTGGAGCGGGAGTGTTGGAGCAGTACTTC. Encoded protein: CASSIGAGVLEQYF. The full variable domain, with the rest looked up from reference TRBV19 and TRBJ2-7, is DGGITQSPKYLFRKEGQNVTLSCEQNLNHDAMYWYRQDPGQGLRLIYYSQIVNDFQKGDIAEGYSVSREKKESFPLTVTSAQKNPTAFYLCASSIGAGVLEQYFGPGTRLTVT.

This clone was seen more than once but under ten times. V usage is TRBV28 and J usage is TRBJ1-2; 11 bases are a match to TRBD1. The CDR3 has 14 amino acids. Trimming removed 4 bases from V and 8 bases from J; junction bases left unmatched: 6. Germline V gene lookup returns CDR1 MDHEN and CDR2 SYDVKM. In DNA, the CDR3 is TGTGCCAGCAGTTCAGGACAGGGGGCGTTCGGCTACACCTTC. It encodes CASSSGQGAFGYTF.

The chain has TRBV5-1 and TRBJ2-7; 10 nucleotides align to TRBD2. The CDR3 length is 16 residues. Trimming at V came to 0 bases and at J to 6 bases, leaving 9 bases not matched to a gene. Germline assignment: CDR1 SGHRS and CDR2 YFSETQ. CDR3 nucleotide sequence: TGCGCCAGCAGCTTGGCCCCCAGCGGGAGGGCCTCCGAGCAGTACTTC. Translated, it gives CASSLAPSGRASEQYF.

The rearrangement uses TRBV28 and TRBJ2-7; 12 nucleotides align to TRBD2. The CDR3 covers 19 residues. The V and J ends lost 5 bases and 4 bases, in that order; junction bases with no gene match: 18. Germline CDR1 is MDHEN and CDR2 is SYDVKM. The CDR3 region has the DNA TGTGCCAGCAGTCCCCTGGAGATGGCTAGCGGGAGGGGGCGTTACGAGCAGTACTTC. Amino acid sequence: CASSPLEMASGRGRYEQYF.

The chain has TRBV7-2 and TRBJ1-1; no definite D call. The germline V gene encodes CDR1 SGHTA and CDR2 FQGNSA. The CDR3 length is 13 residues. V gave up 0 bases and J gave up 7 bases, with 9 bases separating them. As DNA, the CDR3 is TGTGCCAGCAGCTTAGCGAGGAAGGGTGAAGCTTTCTTT. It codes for CASSLARKGEAFF.

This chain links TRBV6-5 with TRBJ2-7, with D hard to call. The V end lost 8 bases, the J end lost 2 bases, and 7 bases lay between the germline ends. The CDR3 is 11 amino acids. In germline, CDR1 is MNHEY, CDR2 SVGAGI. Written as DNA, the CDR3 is TGTGCCAGCCAGAACACCTACGAGCAGTACTTC. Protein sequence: CASQNTYEQYF.

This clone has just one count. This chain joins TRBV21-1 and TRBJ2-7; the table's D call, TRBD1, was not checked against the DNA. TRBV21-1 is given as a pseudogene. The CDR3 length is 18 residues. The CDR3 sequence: CASSNPFAGQGVFYEQYF. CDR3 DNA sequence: TGTGCCAGCAGCAATCCCTTCGCCGGACAGGGGGTATTCTACGAGCAGTACTTC.

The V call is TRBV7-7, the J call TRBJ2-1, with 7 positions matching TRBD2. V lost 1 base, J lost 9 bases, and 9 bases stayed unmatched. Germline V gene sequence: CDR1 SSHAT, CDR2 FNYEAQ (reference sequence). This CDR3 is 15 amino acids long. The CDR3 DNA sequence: TGTGCCAGCAGCTTAGTTGCGGGAGTGTATGGTGAGCAGTTCTTC. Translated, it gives CASSLVAGVYGEQFF.

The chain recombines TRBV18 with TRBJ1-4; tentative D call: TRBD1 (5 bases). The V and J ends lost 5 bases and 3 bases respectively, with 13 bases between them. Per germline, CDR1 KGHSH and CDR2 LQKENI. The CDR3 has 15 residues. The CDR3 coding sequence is TGTGCCAGCTCAAACGCTAAAGGGGCTAATGAAAAACTGTTTTTT. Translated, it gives CASSNAKGANEKLFF. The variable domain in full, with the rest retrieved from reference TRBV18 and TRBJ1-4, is NAGVMQNPRHLVRRRGQEARLRCSPMKGHSHVYWYRQLPEEGLKFMVYLQKENIIDESGMPKERFSAEFPKEGPSILRIQQVVRGDSAAYFCASSNAKGANEKLFFGSGTQLSVL.

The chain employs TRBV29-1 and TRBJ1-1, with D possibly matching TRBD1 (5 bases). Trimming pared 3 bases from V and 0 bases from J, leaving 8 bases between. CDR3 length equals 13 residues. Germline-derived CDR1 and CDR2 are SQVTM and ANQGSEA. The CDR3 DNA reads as TGCAGCGTTGAGCGGGGCTTGAACACTGAAGCTTTCTTT. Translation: CSVERGLNTEAFF.

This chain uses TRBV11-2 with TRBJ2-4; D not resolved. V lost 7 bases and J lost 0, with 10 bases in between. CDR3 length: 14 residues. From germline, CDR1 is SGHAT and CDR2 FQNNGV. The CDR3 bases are TGTGCCAGCAACCCTCCCAAAGCCAAAAACATTCAGTACTTC. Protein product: CASNPPKAKNIQYF.

CDR3 loop: CACTPGQNYNEQFF. CDR3 nucleotide sequence: TGTGCCTGCACCCCTGGGCAGAACTACAATGAGCAGTTCTTC. The V call is TRBV5-8, the J call TRBJ2-1, with D hard to call. This CDR3 is 14 amino acids long. V lost 10 bases and J lost 3, with 17 bases in between. CDR1 and CDR2 (germline): SGHTS, YDEGEE.

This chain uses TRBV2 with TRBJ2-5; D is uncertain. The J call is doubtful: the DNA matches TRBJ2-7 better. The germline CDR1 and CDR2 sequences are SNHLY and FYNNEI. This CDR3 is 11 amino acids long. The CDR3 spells CASSPSYEQYF. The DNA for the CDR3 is TGTGCCAGCAGTCCCTCCTACGAGCAGTACTTC.

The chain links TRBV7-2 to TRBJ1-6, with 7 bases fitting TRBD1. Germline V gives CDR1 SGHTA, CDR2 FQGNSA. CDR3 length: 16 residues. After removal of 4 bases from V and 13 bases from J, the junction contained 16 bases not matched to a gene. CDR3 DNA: TGTGCCAGCAGCTCGACCGACAGGGTCGCGCGATCCCCCCTCCACTTT. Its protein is CASSSTDRVARSPLHF.

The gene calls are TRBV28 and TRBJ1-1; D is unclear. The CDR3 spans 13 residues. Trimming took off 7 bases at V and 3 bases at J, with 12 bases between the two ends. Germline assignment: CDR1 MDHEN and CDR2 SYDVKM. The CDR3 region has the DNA TGTGCCAGCACTACCTCGGGCCACACTGAAGCTTTCTTT. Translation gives CASTTSGHTEAFF.

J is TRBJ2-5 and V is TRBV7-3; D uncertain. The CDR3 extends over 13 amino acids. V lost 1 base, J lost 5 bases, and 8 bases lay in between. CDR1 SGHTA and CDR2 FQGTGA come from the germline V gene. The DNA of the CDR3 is TGTGCCAGCAGCTTAAATGTAAGGGAGACCCAGTACTTC. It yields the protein CASSLNVRETQYF.